This is a list of T cell receptor beta chains from one sample in a study of T cell changes during pregnancy in multiple sclerosis. Produced via immunoSEQ multiplex PCR; TCRdb's table is partial and in-frame only. Here the sample spans more than 40,000 clones, more than 90% being singletons. Sample: CD8+ T cells from peripheral blood mononuclear cells, taken after pregnancy. The receptors derive from a female donor with multiple sclerosis, enrolled in a pregnancy study. CDR3s include the opening cysteine and the closing phenylalanine or tryptophan. D genes are given only for firm matches. Rows may omit the clone size; those that give it use once, few, many or a size class.

NA TRBJ1-1 NA TRBV5-4 TGTGCCAGCAGCTCTGGACTGGGTCCGGGAGTTGAAGCTTTCTTT CASSSGLGPGVEAFF
NA TRBJ2-7 NA TRBV14 TGTGCCAGCAGCCTCGGACATCCCGGGACTGTCACCTACGAGCAGTACTTC CASSLGHPGTVTYEQYF
once TRBJ1-2 NA TRBV23-1 TGCGCCAGCTGCATGGGAAGAGCAGGGTGTAATGGAGGCTACACCTTC CASCMGRAGCNGGYTF
NA TRBJ2-5 NA TRBV2 TGTGCCAGCGGAGGGGGGACTACGTACCAAGAGACCCAGTACTTC CASGGGTTYQETQYF
NA TRBJ2-1 NA TRBV4-3 TGCGCCAGCAGCCAAGATCTAGGGGGGGCCAATGAGCAGTTCTTC CASSQDLGGANEQFF
few TRBJ1-6 NA TRBV6-5 TGTGCCAGCAGTTCAAGCTCGGCCCTCCACTTT CASSSSSALHF
NA TRBJ1-1 TRBD1 TRBV9 TGTGCCAGCAGCCCTCCAGGGGGTCGGACTGAAGCTTTCTTT CASSPPGGRTEAFF
once TRBJ2-1 NA TRBV15 TGTGCCACCAGCAGAGATCGGGGGAGTCCCTACAATGAGCAGTTCTTC CATSRDRGSPYNEQFF
NA TRBJ1-5 TRBD1 TRBV6-4 TGTGCCAGCAGCATGACAGGGGGCGGCCAGCCCCAGCATTTT CASSMTGGGQPQHF
NA TRBJ2-3 NA TRBV6-4 TGTGCCAGCAGTGAAGCTGGGGGGACAGGCACAGATACGCAGTATTTT CASSEAGGTGTDTQYF
NA TRBJ1-2 TRBD1 TRBV7-6 TGTGCCAGCAGCCCCACAGGGGGCGGATATGGCTACACCTTC CASSPTGGGYGYTF
NA TRBJ1-4 NA TRBV4-3 TGCGCCAGCAGCTCAGACGGGGGGTTTAATGAAAAACTGTTTTTT CASSSDGGFNEKLFF
NA TRBJ1-1 TRBD1 TRBV27 TGTGCCAGCAGTGCCTCCGGGACAGGGAACACTGAAGCTTTCTTT CASSASGTGNTEAFF
NA TRBJ2-4 NA TRBV9 TGTGCCAGCAGCGTGGGGGGACGTGGGACCAAAAACATTCAGTACTTC CASSVGGRGTKNIQYF
NA TRBJ1-6 NA TRBV19 TGTGCCAGTAGGAGACAGGCCTATAATTCACCCCTCCACTTT CASRRQAYNSPLHF
few TRBJ1-1 NA TRBV6-6 TGTGCCAGCGGGGAGGCCGTCGTTGGTGAAGCTTTCTTT CASGEAVVGEAFF
few TRBJ1-2 NA TRBV10-2 TGCGCCAGCAGTGAGTCTGTCCCAGCTAACTATGGCTACACCTTC CASSESVPANYGYTF
NA TRBJ2-2 TRBD2 TRBV28 TGTGCCAGCAGCACACTAGCGGGAGAGTCGGGGGAGCTGTTTTTT CASSTLAGESGELFF
once TRBJ1-1 TRBD1 TRBV5-4 TGTGCCAGCAGTACTCCCGAGACAGGGTCCTACGAAGCTTTCTTT CASSTPETGSYEAFF